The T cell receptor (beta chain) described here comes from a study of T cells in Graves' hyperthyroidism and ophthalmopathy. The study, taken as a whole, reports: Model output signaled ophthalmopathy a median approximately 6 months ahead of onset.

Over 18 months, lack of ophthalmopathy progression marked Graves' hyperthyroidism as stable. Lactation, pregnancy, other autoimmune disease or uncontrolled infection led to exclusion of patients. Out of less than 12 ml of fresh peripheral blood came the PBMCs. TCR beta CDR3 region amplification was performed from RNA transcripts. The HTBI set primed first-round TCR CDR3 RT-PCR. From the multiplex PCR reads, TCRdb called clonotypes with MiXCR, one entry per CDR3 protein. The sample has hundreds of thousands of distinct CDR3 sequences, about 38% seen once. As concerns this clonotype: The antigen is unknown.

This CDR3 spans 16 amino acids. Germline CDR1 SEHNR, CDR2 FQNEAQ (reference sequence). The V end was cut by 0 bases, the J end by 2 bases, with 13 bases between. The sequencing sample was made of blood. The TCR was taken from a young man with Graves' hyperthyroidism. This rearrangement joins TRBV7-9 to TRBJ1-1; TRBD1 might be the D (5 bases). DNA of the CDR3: TGTGCCAGCAGCTTAGCAAGTTACGGGGGAAACACTGAAGCTTTCTTT. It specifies CASSLASYGGNTEAFF.